Each of the 30 T cell receptor beta chains below was sequenced from the same sample in a study of T cells after yellow fever vaccination. TCRdb reprocessed the 5' RACE reads via MiXCR and lists one record per CDR3 protein. Seen here are approximately 250,000 distinct CDR3 sequences, 6% to 8% observed once, and the top ten hold 1.1%. The starting material was CD4+ T cells sorted from PBMCs, obtained on the day of the yellow fever booster vaccination. The receptors shown here come from a man aged 25-45 years who received the YFV17D yellow fever vaccine.

This clonotype occurred a few times. V is TRBV7-2 and J is TRBJ1-5; the D gene is possibly TRBD1 (6 bases). With 2 bases removed from V and 11 bases from J, the gap between germline ends came to 16 bases. The CDR3 has 14 residues. From germline, CDR1 is SGHTA and CDR2 FQGNSA. The CDR3 region is CASSLFSGVETQHF. The CDR3 DNA follows: TGTGCCAGCAGCTTATTCTCAGGGGTGGAGACCCAGCATTTT.

This clonotype came up many times. The V call is TRBV28, the J call TRBJ1-1; D remains ambiguous. Germline V CDR1 and CDR2: MDHEN, SYDVKM. The V end was cut by 6 bases, the J end by 1 base, with 12 bases between. There are 14 residues in the CDR3. As DNA, the CDR3 is TGTGCCAGCAGGCGAGAGAGGCGGAACACTGAAGCTTTCTTT. This encodes CASRRERRNTEAFF.

This clonotype was observed many times. The CDR3 region is CSAREGGTGYTF. Written as DNA, the CDR3 is TGCAGTGCTAGGGAGGGAGGTACTGGCTACACCTTC. The rearrangement links TRBV20-1 to TRBJ1-2; D gene ambiguous. Germline CDR1 reads DFQATT; CDR2 reads SNEGSKA (reference sequence). Trimming took 3 bases from V and 7 from J, leaving 12 bases between them. The CDR3 sequence is 12 residues long.

The gene calls are TRBV2 and TRBJ1-6; possible D gene TRBD1, 5 bases. Between the trimmed V and J ends, which lost 11 bases and 5 bases, there was a span of 13 bases. There are 13 residues in the CDR3. In germline, CDR1 is SNHLY, CDR2 FYNNEI. This chain's CDR3 is CAEGQPDNSPLHF. In DNA form, the CDR3 reads TGTGCCGAGGGGCAACCTGATAATTCACCCCTCCACTTT. The entire variable domain, with the rest obtained from reference TRBV2 and TRBJ1-6, is as follows: EPEVTQTPSHQVTQMGQEVILRCVPISNHLYFYWYRQILGQKVEFLVSFYNNEISEKSEIFDDQFSVERPDGSNFTLKIRSTKLEDSAMYFCAEGQPDNSPLHFGNGTRLTVT.

V and J are TRBV5-8 and TRBJ2-7; no firm D call. The germline gives CDR1 SGHTS, CDR2 YDEGEE. V was trimmed by 2 bases and J by 6 bases, leaving 6 bases between them. The CDR3 sequence is 11 residues long. The CDR3 coding sequence is TGTGCCAGCAGCTTAGTCCGCGAGCAGTACTTC. It encodes CASSLVREQYF.

V is TRBV20-1 and J is TRBJ2-7; D uncertain. Germline V gene sequence: CDR1 DFQATT, CDR2 SNEGSKA (reference sequence). V was pared by 0 bases and J by 3 bases, with 3 bases between. CDR3 size: 11 residues. The CDR3 is CSARDHYEQYF. CDR3 DNA: TGCAGTGCTAGAGATCACTACGAGCAGTACTTC.

CDR3 in amino acids: CATSRRWSTQYF. The CDR3 DNA follows: TGTGCCACCAGCAGGAGATGGAGTACGCAGTATTTT. J is TRBJ2-3 and V is TRBV15, with no clear D. This CDR3 is built from 12 residues. From germline, CDR1 is LNHNV and CDR2 YYDKDF (reference sequence). The V end lost 3 bases, the J end lost 8 bases, and 9 bases lay between the germline ends.

In this sample, this clonotype turned up many times. The V and J genes are TRBV29-1 and TRBJ2-7, with D possibly matching TRBD2 (5 bases). Trimming removed 5 bases from V and 3 bases from J, with 8 bases in between. The CDR3 runs 11 residues. Germline CDR1 SQVTM, CDR2 ANQGSEA. The CDR3 nucleotides are TGCAGCGTTAGCGGCTTCTACGAGCAGTACTTC. Residues: CSVSGFYEQYF.

This clonotype was recorded at least ten times. This chain connects TRBV20-1 to TRBJ2-3, with D perhaps given as TRBD1 or TRBD2 (5 bases each). CDR1 is DFQATT, CDR2 SNEGSKA, per germline (reference sequence). V dropped 3 bases and J dropped 5 bases, with 18 bases sitting between them. The CDR3 runs 15 residues. The DNA of the CDR3 is TGCAGTGCTAGTAGGCCTCCGCCTGGGGGAGATACGCAGTATTTT. Protein: CSASRPPPGGDTQYF.

This sequence joins TRBV5-4 and TRBJ2-1, with 11 bases matching TRBD2. V lost 4 bases and J lost 8; bases outside the gene matches: 11. The CDR3 is 16 amino acids. The germline CDR1 and CDR2 sequences are SGHNT and YYREEE (reference sequence). The CDR3 DNA reads as TGTGCCAGCAGCCAACCCACTAGCGGGAGTTTCGATGAGCAGTTCTTC. It specifies CASSQPTSGSFDEQFF.

The chain carries TRBV20-1 and TRBJ1-2; D is unresolved. Germline lookup yields CDR1 DFQATT and CDR2 SNEGSKA (reference sequence). CDR3 size: 13 residues. V shed 1 base and J shed 2 bases, with 8 bases lying between them. The CDR3 spells CSARGTYNYGYTF. As DNA, the CDR3 is TGCAGTGCTAGAGGCACGTACAACTATGGCTACACCTTC.

V is TRBV27 and J is TRBJ2-5, with 9 bases identical to TRBD2. CDR3 length: 15 amino acids. V was pared by 6 bases and J by 5 bases, with 10 bases of the junction left unmatched. The germline CDR1 and CDR2 sequences are MNHEY and SMNVEV (reference sequence). CDR3 DNA: TGTGCCAGCAGACGGACCGGACTAGCGTTTGAGACCCAGTACTTC. Translation: CASRRTGLAFETQYF.

This clonotype came up many times. This sequence joins TRBV10-3 and TRBJ2-5; no reliable D call. V lost 7 bases, J lost 5 bases, and 14 bases lay in between. The CDR3 extends over 13 amino acids. Per germline, CDR1 ENHRY and CDR2 SYGVKD. The CDR3 here is CAINDAIRETQYF. For the CDR3, the DNA is TGTGCCATCAACGACGCAATCCGGGAGACCCAGTACTTC.

The rearrangement joins TRBV7-2 to TRBJ2-7, with a weak D call TRBD2 (6 bases). V lost 1 base, J lost 6 bases, and 13 bases lay in between. CDR1 and CDR2 from the germline V gene are SGHTA and FQGNSA. The CDR3 is made up of 14 amino acids. CDR3 nucleotide sequence: TGTGCCAGCAGCTTAGGCGGGACCCCGGGCGAGCAGTACTTC. Translated, it gives CASSLGGTPGEQYF.

This clonotype came up many times. The chain combines TRBV20-1 with TRBJ1-2; maybe TRBD1 (6 bases). Germline CDR1 DFQATT, CDR2 SNEGSKA (reference sequence). V lost 6 bases and J lost 8, with 13 bases in between. The CDR3 loop spans 11 amino acids. The CDR3 protein is CSARGGNGYTF. The CDR3 nucleotides are TGCAGTGCGCGAGGGGGAAACGGCTACACCTTC.

This sequence joins TRBV2 and TRBJ1-5; D gene unclear. The CDR3 has 14 amino acids. Germline V gene data show CDR1 as SNHLY and CDR2 as FYNNEI. With 4 bases removed from V and 3 bases from J, the gap between germline ends came to 10 bases. The CDR3 reads CASSALANNQPQHF. The DNA of the CDR3 is TGTGCCAGCAGTGCTTTGGCCAACAATCAGCCCCAGCATTTT.

This clonotype was recorded only once. A much larger clone lies one base from this, so it may be a read error. This rearrangement joins TRBV18 to TRBJ2-5; D is uncertain. V was trimmed by 3 bases and J by 5 bases, leaving 19 bases between them. This CDR3 region has 16 residues. Germline V gene lookup returns CDR1 KGHSH and CDR2 LQKENI. This CDR3 reads CASSPSRATFKETQYF. Written as DNA, the CDR3 is TGTGCCAGCTCACCGTCACGGGCTACTTTCAAGGAGACCCAGTACTTC.

The rearrangement uses TRBV20-1 and TRBJ2-1; TRBD2 matches at 7 bases. CDR1 is DFQATT and CDR2 is SNEGSKA in the germline V gene (reference sequence). The CDR3 runs to 15 residues. Trimming took 5 bases from V and 0 from J; bases not matched to a gene: 7. CDR3 region: CSARTSVFSYNEQFF. CDR3 coding DNA: TGCAGTGCTCGAACTAGCGTCTTCTCCTACAATGAGCAGTTCTTC.

The J gene is TRBJ2-1, the V gene TRBV5-1, with 10 bases matching TRBD2. Looked up from germline, CDR1 is SGHRS and CDR2 is YFSETQ. CDR3 length: 15 residues. V gave up 4 bases and J gave up 5 bases; unmatched junction bases: 6. CDR3: CASSDASGRNNEQFF. The CDR3 region has the DNA TGCGCCAGCAGCGATGCTAGCGGGAGAAACAATGAGCAGTTCTTC.

The chain links TRBV5-1 to TRBJ1-4; D gene ambiguous. Germline V gene sequence: CDR1 SGHRS, CDR2 YFSETQ. V lost 9 bases to trimming and J lost 5 bases, with 5 bases between them. The CDR3 is made up of 10 amino acids. The CDR3 loop is CAIQNEKLFF. DNA of the CDR3: TGCGCCATCCAAAATGAAAAACTGTTTTTT.

The chain couples TRBV5-6 to TRBJ2-7; no firm D call. Germline-derived CDR1 and CDR2 are SGHDT and YYEEEE. The germline V and J ends were trimmed by 7 bases and 3 bases, with 14 bases remaining between them. The CDR3 covers 13 residues. The CDR3 here is CASGPGRLYEQYF. The CDR3 DNA is TGTGCCAGCGGCCCCGGGCGCCTCTACGAGCAGTACTTC.

There are a few counts of this clonotype. This chain uses TRBV29-1 with TRBJ2-7; D possibly corresponds to TRBD1 (6 bases). The ends were cut back, 6 bases at V and 3 bases at J, with 18 bases in the middle. The CDR3 is 14 amino acids. From germline, CDR1 is SQVTM and CDR2 ANQGSEA. The CDR3 coding sequence is TGCAGCGTGAGGACAGCCCCGGGGTACTACGAGCAGTACTTC. Translated, it gives CSVRTAPGYYEQYF.

V and J are TRBV5-5 and TRBJ1-4, with TRBD1 matching 9 bases. CDR1 is SGHKS, CDR2 YYEKEE, per germline (reference sequence). This CDR3 has 14 residues. V shed 3 bases, J shed 6 bases, and the junction held 3 bases outside the gene matches. The CDR3 nucleotides read TGTGCCAGCAGCTCCGGGACAGGGCATGAAAAACTGTTTTTT. It specifies CASSSGTGHEKLFF.

The rearrangement joins TRBV29-1 to TRBJ1-2; 8 bases match TRBD1. Germline CDR1 SQVTM, CDR2 ANQGSEA. V lost 4 bases, J lost 3 bases, and 4 bases stayed unmatched. The CDR3 length is 13 residues. CDR3 in amino acids: CSVVAGGDYGYTF. The CDR3 DNA sequence: TGCAGCGTTGTGGCAGGGGGCGACTATGGCTACACCTTC.

This clonotype was found a few times. This chain uses TRBV7-2 with TRBJ2-7; D ambiguous. This CDR3 is 13 amino acids long. Trimming removed 5 bases at V and 4 bases at J, with 12 bases between. CDR1 and CDR2 from the germline V gene are SGHTA and FQGNSA. CDR3 sequence reads: CASSPAPKYEQYF. The CDR3 DNA follows: TGTGCCAGCAGCCCAGCTCCGAAATACGAGCAGTACTTC.

The chain couples TRBV20-1 to TRBJ1-1; D is perhaps TRBD1 (6 bases). Germline V lookup: CDR1 DFQATT, CDR2 SNEGSKA (reference sequence). The CDR3 length is 13 residues. The V end was cut by 3 bases, the J end by 10 bases, with 18 bases between. The CDR3 coding sequence is TGCAGTGCTAGTGCGGGGACACGACGTGGAGCTTTCTTT. Translating gives CSASAGTRRGAFF.

This clonotype was seen more than once but under ten times. This chain connects TRBV19 to TRBJ1-2, with a tentative D call TRBD1 (6 bases). The length of the CDR3 is 13 residues. Germline V CDR1 and CDR2: LNHDA, SQIVND (reference sequence). V was cut by 9 bases and J by 8 bases, with 19 bases left in between. CDR3: CASRGETGQGYTF. CDR3 sequence (DNA): TGTGCCAGCCGTGGGGAAACAGGGCAAGGCTACACCTTC.

This clonotype showed up just a few times. This chain links TRBV2 with TRBJ2-4; D remains unclear. V lost 1 base, J lost 14 bases, and 15 bases lay in between. This CDR3 region has 13 residues. Per germline, CDR1 SNHLY and CDR2 FYNNEI. CDR3 DNA: TGTGCCAGCAGTGAAGTTTGGGATCCTTCGGAGTACTTC. This codes for CASSEVWDPSEYF.

CDR3 DNA sequence: TGTGCCAGTAAATTGGACAGGGGCGCCTACGAGCAGTACTTC. Translating gives CASKLDRGAYEQYF. The J gene is TRBJ2-7, the V gene TRBV19, with 9 bases aligning to TRBD1. The CDR3 spans 14 residues. Germline V gene lookup returns CDR1 LNHDA and CDR2 SQIVND (reference sequence). After removal of 7 bases from V and 2 bases from J, the junction contained 6 bases not matched to a gene.

This clonotype was observed many times. V usage is TRBV7-9 and J usage is TRBJ2-5; 9 bases are shared with TRBD2. This CDR3 is 16 amino acids long. Unmatched junction bases numbered 5, after V lost 2 bases and J lost 1 base. Germline V gene data show CDR1 as SEHNR and CDR2 as FQNEAQ (reference sequence). The CDR3 spells CASSLKAGGLQETQYF. Written as DNA, the CDR3 is TGTGCCAGCAGCTTAAAAGCGGGAGGCCTCCAAGAGACCCAGTACTTC.